A selection of T cell receptor beta chains follows, all from one sample in a study of shared clonotypes between healthy human individuals. Clones were read by immunoSEQ multiplex PCR, and TCRdb kept only the in-frame ones, dropping some. The data contain about 2 million clones, approximately 95% of them singletons. The sequenced sample was naive CD8+ T cells sorted from blood. The origin of the receptors is a man in his late teens or twenties in good health. CDR3s leave out the opening cysteine and the closing phenylalanine or tryptophan. A D gene is named only where the DNA matches it firmly.

>TRBV2|NA|TRBJ2-7
ASSGNEPNSYEQY
>TRBV7-9|NA|TRBJ2-3
ASSLTPTDTQY
>TRBV4-1|NA|TRBJ2-2
ASSPPRDGELF
>TRBV27|NA|TRBJ1-3
ASSLSTDSGNTIY
>TRBV28|TRBD1|TRBJ2-7
ASIDRGYEQY
>TRBV4-1|NA|TRBJ1-4
ASSQQQINEKLF
>TRBV27|NA|TRBJ1-6
ASSPYVAASYNSPLH
>TRBV25-1|TRBD1|TRBJ2-1
ASSEWSDREDEQF
>TRBV6-5|NA|TRBJ2-2
ASSSVQGGTGELF
>TRBV5-6|NA|TRBJ1-3
ASSLDPGAYRAGNTIY
>TRBV29-1|NA|TRBJ2-6
SVLAAERFSGANVLT
>TRBV21-1|NA|TRBJ1-5
ASSKEGAGQPQH
>TRBV5-1|NA|TRBJ1-4
ASSWDGANEKLF
>TRBV19|TRBD2|TRBJ2-7
ASSIFLAGGIYEQY
>TRBV9|NA|TRBJ2-5
ASSVGGEDQETQY
>TRBV19|NA|TRBJ2-7
ASRPQDLSTYEQY
>TRBV30|NA|TRBJ2-7
AWSVAHEQY
>TRBV2|NA|TRBJ1-5
ASSGGIFFSNQPQH